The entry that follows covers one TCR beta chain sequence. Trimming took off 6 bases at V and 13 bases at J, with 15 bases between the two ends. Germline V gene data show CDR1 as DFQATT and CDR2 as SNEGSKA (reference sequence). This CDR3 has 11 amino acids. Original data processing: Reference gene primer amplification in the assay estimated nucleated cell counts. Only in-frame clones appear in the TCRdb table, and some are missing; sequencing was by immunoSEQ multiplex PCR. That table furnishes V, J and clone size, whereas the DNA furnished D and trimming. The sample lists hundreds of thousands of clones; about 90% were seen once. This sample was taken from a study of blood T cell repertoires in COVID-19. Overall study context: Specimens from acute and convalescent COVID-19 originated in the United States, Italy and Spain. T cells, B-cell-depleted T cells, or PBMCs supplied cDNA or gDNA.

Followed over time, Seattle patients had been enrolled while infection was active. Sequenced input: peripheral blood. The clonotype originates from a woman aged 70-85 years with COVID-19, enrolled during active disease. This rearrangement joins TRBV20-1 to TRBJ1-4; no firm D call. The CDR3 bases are TGCAGTGCCAATTCACCGGAGGGACTGTTTTTT. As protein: CSANSPEGLFF.